The T cell receptor beta chain described here comes from a study of T cell repertoires in cytomegalovirus infection. At the level of the study: Indications of both CMV infection and matching HLA type were provided by public TCR beta signatures.

This clonotype was found a few times. Its antigen is currently unknown. TCRdb recomputed calls from the reads with MiXCR, one row per CDR3 protein. The sample lists fewer than 350,000 distinct CDR3 sequences; 25% to 30% were seen once. The CDR3 has 13 residues. Germline-derived CDR1 and CDR2 are SNHLY and FYNNEI. V was clipped by 4 bases and J by 6 bases; unmatched bases: 2. The source is a human donor in good health (CMV status not recorded). Some clones in this sample may be carry-over from other donors' samples. The sequencing used cultured PBMCs, collected from culture after CMV antigen stimulation. This chain links TRBV2 with TRBJ2-3; 9 nucleotides agree with TRBD2. This CDR3 reads CASSVLAGDTQYF. The CDR3, as DNA: TGTGCCAGCAGTGTACTAGCGGGCGATACGCAGTATTTT.